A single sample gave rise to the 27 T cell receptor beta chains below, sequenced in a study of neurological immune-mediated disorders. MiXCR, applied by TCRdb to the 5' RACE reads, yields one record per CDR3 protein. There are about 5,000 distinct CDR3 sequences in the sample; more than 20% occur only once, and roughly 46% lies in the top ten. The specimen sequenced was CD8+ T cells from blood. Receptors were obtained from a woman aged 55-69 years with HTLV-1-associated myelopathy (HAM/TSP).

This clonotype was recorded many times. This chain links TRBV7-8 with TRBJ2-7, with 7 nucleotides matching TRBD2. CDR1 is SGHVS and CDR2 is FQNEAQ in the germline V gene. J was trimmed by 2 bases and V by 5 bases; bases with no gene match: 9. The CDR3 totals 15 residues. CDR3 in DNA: TGTGCCAGCAGCCTAACCCAGGGAGGGACCTACGAGCAGTACTTC. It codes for CASSLTQGGTYEQYF.

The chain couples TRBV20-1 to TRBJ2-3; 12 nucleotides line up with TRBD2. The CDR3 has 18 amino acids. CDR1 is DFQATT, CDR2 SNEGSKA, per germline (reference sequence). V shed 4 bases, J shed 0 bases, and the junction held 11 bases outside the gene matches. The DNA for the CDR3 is TGCAGTGCTATTTCTAGCGGGAGGGCCCCCCGCAGCACAGATACGCAGTATTTT. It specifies CSAISSGRAPRSTDTQYF.

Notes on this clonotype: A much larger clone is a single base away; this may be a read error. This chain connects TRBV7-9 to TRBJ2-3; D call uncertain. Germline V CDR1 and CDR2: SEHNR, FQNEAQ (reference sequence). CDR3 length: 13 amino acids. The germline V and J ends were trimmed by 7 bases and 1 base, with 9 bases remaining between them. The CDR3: CASIGERTDTQYF. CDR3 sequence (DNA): TGTGCCAGCATCGGCGAGCGCACAGATACGCAGTATTTT.

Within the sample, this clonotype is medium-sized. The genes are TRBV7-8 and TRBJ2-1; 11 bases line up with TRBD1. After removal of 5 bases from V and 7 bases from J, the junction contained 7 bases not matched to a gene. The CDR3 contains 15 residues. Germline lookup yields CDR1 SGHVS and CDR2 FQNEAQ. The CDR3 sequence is CASSLGQGAANEQFF. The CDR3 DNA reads TGTGCCAGCAGCCTTGGACAGGGGGCGGCGAATGAGCAGTTCTTC.

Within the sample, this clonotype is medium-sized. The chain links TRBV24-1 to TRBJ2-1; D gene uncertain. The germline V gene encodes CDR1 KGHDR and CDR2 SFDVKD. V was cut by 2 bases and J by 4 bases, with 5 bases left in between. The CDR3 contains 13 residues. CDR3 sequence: CATSDYGYNEQFF. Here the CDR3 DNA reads TGTGCCACCAGTGATTACGGATACAATGAGCAGTTCTTC.

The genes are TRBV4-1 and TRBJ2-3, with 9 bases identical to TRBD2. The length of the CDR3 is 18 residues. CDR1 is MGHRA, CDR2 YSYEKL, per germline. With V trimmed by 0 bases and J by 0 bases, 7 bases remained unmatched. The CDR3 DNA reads TGCGCCAGCAGCCAAGATCTGATAGCGGGGGCTAGCACAGATACGCAGTATTTT. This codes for CASSQDLIAGASTDTQYF.

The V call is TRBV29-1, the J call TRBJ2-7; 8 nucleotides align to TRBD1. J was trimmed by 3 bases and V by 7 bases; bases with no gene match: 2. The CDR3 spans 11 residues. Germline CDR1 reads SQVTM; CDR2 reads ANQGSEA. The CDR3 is CSATGGYEQYF. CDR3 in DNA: TGCAGCGCCACAGGGGGCTACGAGCAGTACTTC.

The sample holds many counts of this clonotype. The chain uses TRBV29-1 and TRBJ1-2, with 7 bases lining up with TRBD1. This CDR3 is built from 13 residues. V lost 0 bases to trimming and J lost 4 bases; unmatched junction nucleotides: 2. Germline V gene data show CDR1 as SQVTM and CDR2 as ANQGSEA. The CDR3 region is CSVEDWDSYGYTF. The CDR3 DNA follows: TGCAGCGTTGAAGATTGGGACAGCTATGGCTACACCTTC.

The CDR3 loop reads CASSGTQGAVDEQYF. CDR3 in DNA: TGTGCCAGCAGTGGCACACAGGGGGCAGTCGACGAGCAGTACTTC. This chain joins TRBV3-1 and TRBJ2-7, with TRBD1 identical over 9 bases. The CDR3 is made up of 15 amino acids. Per germline, CDR1 LGHDT and CDR2 YNNKEL (reference sequence). Trimming at V came to 6 bases and at J to 5 bases, leaving 11 bases not matched to a gene.

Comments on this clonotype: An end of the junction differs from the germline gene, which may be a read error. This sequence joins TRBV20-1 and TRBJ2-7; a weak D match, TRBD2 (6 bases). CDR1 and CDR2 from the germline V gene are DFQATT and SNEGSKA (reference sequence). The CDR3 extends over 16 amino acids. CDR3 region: CIARDLGGGDHYEQYF. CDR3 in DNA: TGCATTGCTAGAGATCTTGGCGGAGGGGATCACTACGAGCAGTACTTC.

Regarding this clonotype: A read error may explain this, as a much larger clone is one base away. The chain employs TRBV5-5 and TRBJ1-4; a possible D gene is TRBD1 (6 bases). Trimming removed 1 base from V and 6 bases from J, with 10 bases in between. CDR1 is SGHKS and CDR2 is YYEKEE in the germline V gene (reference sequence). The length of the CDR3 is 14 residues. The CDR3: CASSLLGGDEKLFF. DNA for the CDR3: TGTGCCAGCAGCTTGTTAGGGGGGGATGAAAAACTGTTTTTT.

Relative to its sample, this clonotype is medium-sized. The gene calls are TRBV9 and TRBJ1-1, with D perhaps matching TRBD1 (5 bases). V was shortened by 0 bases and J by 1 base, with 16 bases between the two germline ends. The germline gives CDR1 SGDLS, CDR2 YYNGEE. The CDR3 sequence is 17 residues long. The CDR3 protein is CASSVGGLMGGNTEAFF. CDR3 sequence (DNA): TGTGCCAGCAGCGTAGGGGGCCTAATGGGCGGGAACACTGAAGCTTTCTTT.

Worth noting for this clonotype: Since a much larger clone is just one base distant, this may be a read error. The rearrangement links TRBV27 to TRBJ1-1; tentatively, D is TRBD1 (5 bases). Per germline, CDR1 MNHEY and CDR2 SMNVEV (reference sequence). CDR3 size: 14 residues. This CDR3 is CASSPGTANTESFF. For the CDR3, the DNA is TGTGCCAGCAGTCCCGGGACGGCCAACACTGAATCTTTCTTT.

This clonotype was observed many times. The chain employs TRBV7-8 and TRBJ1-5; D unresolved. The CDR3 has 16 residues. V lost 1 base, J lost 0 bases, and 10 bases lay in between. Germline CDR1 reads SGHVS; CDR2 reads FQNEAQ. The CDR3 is CASSLEGVNSNQPQHF. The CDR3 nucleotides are TGTGCCAGCAGCTTAGAGGGCGTTAATAGCAATCAGCCCCAGCATTTT.

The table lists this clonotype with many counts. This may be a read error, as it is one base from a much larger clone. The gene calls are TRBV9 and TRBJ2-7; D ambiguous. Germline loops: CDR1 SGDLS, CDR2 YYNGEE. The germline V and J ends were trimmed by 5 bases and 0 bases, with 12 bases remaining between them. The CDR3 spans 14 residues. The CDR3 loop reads CASRATDPSYEQYF. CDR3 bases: TGTGCCAGCAGGGCGACCGACCCCTCCTACGAGCAGTACTTC.

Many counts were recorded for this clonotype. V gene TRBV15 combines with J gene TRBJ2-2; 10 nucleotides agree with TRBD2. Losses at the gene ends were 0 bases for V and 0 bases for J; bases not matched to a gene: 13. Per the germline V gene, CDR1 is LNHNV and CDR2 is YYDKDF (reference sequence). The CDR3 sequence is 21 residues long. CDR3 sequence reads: CATSRDLAGDPLIPNTGELFF. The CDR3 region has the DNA TGTGCCACCAGCAGAGATCTAGCGGGGGACCCCTTGATACCGAACACCGGGGAGCTGTTTTTT.

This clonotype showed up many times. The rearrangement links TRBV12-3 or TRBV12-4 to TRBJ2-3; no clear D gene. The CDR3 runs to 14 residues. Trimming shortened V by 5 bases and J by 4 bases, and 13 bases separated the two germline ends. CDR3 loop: CASSVSNPPDTQYF. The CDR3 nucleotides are TGTGCCAGCAGTGTCTCCAATCCACCAGATACGCAGTATTTT.

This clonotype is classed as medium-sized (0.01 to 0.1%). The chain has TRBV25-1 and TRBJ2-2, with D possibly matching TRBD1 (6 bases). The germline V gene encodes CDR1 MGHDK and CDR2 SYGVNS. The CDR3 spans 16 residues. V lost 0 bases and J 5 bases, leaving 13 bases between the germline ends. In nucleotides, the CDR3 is TGTGCCAGCAGTGAATATATTCAGGGGAAGACCGGGGAGCTGTTTTTT. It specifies CASSEYIQGKTGELFF. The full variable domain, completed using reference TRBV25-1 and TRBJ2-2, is EADIYQTPRYLVIGTGKKITLECSQTMGHDKMYWYQQDPGMELHLIHYSYGVNSTEKGDLSSESTVSRIRTEHFPLTLESARPSHTSQYLCASSEYIQGKTGELFFGEGSRLTVL.

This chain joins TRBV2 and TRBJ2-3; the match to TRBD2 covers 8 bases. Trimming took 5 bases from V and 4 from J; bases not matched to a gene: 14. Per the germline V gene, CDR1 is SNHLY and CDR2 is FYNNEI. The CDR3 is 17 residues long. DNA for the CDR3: TGTGCCAGCAGTAACCCCGGACAGCCTAGCGGGCCAGATACGCAGTATTTT. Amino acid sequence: CASSNPGQPSGPDTQYF.

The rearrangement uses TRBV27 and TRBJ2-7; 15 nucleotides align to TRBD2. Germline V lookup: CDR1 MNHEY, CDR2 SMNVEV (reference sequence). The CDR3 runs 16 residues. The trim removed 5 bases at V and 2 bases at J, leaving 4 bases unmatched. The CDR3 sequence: CASSPGLAGGPYEQYF. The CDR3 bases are TGTGCCAGCAGTCCGGGACTAGCGGGGGGCCCCTACGAGCAGTACTTC.

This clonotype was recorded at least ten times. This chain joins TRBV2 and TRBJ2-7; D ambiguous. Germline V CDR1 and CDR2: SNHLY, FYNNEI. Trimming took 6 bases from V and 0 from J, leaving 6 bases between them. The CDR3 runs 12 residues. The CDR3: CASRTDSYEQYF. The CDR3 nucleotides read TGTGCCAGCAGGACGGACTCCTACGAGCAGTACTTC. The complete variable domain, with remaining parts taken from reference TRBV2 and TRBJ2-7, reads EPEVTQTPSHQVTQMGQEVILRCVPISNHLYFYWYRQILGQKVEFLVSFYNNEISEKSEIFDDQFSVERPDGSNFTLKIRSTKLEDSAMYFCASRTDSYEQYFGPGTRLTVT.

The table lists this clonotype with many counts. CDR3 DNA: TGTGCCAGCAGTTTCGGGGCGGCGTGGTACTACGAGCAGTACTTC. Amino acid sequence: CASSFGAAWYYEQYF. The V and J genes are TRBV27 and TRBJ2-7; D may be TRBD1 or TRBD2 (5 bases each). The CDR3 is made up of 15 amino acids. The V gene lost 3 bases and the J gene lost 3 bases, with 15 bases spanning the gap. Germline assignment: CDR1 MNHEY and CDR2 SMNVEV (reference sequence).

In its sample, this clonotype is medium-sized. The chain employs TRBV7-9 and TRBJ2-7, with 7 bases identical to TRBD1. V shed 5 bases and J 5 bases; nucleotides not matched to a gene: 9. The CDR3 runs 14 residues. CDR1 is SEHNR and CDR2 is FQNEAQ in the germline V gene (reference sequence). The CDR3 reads CASSPTTGAHEQYF. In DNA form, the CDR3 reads TGTGCCAGCAGCCCAACTACAGGGGCCCACGAGCAGTACTTC.

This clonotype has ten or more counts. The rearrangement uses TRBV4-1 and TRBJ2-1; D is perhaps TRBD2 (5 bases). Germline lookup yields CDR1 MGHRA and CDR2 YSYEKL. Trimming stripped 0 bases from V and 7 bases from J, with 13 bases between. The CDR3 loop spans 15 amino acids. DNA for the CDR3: TGCGCCAGCAGCCAAGATGGAACGGGGTTGAATGAGCAGTTCTTC. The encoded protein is CASSQDGTGLNEQFF.

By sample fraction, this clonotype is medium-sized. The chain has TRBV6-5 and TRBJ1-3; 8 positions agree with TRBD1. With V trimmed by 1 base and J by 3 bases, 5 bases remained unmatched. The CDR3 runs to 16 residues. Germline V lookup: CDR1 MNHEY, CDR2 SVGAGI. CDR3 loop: CASSYFPGGGGNTIYF. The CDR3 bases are TGTGCCAGCAGTTACTTCCCAGGGGGCGGTGGAAACACCATATATTTT.

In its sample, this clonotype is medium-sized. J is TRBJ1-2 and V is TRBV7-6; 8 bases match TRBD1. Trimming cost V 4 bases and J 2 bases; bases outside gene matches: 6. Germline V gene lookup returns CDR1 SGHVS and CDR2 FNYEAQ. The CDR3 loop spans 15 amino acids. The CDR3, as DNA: TGTGCCAGCAGCTCACACAGGGGGGCCAACTATGGCTACACCTTC. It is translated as CASSSHRGANYGYTF.

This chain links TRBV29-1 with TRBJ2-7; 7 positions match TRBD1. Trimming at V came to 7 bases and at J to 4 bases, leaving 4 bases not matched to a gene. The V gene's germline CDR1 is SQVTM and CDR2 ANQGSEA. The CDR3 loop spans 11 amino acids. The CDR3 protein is CSATGVYEQYF. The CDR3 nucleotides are TGCAGCGCCACAGGGGTATACGAGCAGTACTTC.